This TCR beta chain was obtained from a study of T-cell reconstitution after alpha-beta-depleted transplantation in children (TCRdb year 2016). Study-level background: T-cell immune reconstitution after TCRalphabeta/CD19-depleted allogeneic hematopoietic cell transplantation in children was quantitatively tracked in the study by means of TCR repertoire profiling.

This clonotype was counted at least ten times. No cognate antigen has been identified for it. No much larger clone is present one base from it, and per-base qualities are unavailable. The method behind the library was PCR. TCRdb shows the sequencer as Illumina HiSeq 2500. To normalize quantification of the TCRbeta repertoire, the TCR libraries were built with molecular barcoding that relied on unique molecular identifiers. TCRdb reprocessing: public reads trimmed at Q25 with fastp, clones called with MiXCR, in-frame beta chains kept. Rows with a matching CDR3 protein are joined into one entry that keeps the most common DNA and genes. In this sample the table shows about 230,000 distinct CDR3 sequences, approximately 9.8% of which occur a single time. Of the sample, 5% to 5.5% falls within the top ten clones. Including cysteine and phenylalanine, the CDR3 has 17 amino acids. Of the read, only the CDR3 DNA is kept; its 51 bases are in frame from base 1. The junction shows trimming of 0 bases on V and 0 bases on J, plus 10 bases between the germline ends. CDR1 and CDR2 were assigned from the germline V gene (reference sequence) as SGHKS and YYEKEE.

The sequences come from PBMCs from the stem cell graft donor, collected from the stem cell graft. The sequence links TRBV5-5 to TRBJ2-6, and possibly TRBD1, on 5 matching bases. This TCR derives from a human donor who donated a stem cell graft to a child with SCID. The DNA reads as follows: TGTGCCAGCAGCTTGGCCCCAGGGAACTCTGGGGCCAACGTCCTGACTTTC. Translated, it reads CASSLAPGNSGANVLTF.